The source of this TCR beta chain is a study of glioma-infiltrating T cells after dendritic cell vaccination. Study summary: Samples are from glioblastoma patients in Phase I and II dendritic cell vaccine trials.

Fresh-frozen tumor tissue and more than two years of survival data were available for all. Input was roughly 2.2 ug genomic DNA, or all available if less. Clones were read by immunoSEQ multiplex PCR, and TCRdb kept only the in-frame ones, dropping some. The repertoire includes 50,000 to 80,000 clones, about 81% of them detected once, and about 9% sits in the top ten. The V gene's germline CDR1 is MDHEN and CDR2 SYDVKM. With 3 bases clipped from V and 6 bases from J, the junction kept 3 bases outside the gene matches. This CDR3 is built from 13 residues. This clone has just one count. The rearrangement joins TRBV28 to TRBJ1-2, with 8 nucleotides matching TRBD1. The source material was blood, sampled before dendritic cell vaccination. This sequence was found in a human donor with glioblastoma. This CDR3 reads CASSFRGQDGYTF. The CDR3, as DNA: TGTGCCAGCAGTTTCAGGGGGCAGGATGGCTACACCTTC.